This T cell receptor beta chain was found in a study of T cell repertoires in cytomegalovirus infection. The sample holds a few counts of this clonotype. TCRdb redid the calling of the reads with MiXCR, one entry per CDR3 protein. In the table there are around 530,000 distinct CDR3 sequences, about a quarter of which are singletons. The origin of this receptor is a human donor in good health (CMV status not recorded). Some clones in this sample may be carry-over from other donors' samples. The sequenced sample consisted of PBMCs.

The CDR3 spells CASSLGGFNEQYV. The CDR3 DNA follows: TGTGCCAGCAGCTTGGGTGGTTTCAACGAGCAGTACGTC. The chain recombines TRBV5-6 with TRBJ2-7, with unresolved D. CDR3 length: 13 amino acids. V was shortened by 0 bases and J by 5 bases, with 9 bases between the two germline ends. Germline assignment: CDR1 SGHDT and CDR2 YYEEEE.